Only a few counts were recorded for the clone carrying this T cell receptor (beta chain). Its antigen remains unidentified. The record originates from a study of blood T cells in healthy people across ages. Study-wide points: Naive T cell percentage by flow cytometry tracked strongly with beta diversity. From one million sequenced T cells, diversity estimates were lower bounds.

V dropped 8 bases and J dropped 11 bases, with 21 bases sitting between them. The CDR3 has 12 amino acids. CDR1 and CDR2 from the germline V gene are SQVTM and ANQGSEA. A sample-barcoded 5' primer and a J-beta primer mix were used in a second PCR of about 6 to 11 cycles. In TCRdb, the 5' RACE reads were re-called with MiXCR into one record per CDR3 protein. Among 710,000 or so distinct CDR3 sequences listed, about 24% were seen once. The source is a man aged 65 to 85 in good health. The chain combines TRBV29-1 with TRBJ1-1; TRBD1 is a possible D gene (6 bases). The source material was blood. CDR3 nucleotides: TGCAGCATTTGGGAACAGACAGGCGGGGCTTTCTTT. This translates into CSIWEQTGGAFF. Using reference TRBV29-1 and TRBJ1-1 for the parts outside the CDR3, the full variable domain is SAVISQKPSRDICQRGTSLTIQCQVDSQVTMMFWYRQQPGQSLTLIATANQGSEATYESGFVIDKFPISRPNLTFSTLTVSNMSPEDSSIYLCSIWEQTGGAFFGQGTRLTVV.